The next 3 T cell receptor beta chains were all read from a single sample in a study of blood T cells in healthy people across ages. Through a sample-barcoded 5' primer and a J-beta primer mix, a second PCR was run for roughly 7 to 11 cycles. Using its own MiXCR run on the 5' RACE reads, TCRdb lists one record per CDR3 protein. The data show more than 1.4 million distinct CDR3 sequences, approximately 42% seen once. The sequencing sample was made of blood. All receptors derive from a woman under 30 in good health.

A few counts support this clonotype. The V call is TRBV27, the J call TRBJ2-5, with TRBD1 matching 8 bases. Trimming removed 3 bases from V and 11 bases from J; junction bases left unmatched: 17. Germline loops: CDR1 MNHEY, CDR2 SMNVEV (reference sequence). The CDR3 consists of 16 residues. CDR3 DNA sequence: TGTGCCAGCAGTTTCCTTTCCAAGACAGGGGTCGAGGAGCAGTACTTC. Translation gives CASSFLSKTGVEEQYF.

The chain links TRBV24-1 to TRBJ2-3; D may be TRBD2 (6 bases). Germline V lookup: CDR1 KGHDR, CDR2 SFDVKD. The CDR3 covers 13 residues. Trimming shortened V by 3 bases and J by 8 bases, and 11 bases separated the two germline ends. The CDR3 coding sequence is TGTGCCACCAGTGATGAGCGACTAGGTACGCAGTATTTT. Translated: CATSDERLGTQYF.

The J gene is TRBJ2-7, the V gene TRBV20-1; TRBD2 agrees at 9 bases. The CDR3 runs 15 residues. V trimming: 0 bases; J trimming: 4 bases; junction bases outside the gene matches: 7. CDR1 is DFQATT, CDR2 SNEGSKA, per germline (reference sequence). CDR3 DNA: TGCAGTGCTAGAGATGCGACTAGCGGAAAATACGAGCAGTACTTC. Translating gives CSARDATSGKYEQYF.